This T cell receptor (beta chain) was obtained from a study of OX40 agonist ivuxolimab in advanced cancers. About the study: Intravenous ivuxolimab at 0.01 to 10 mg/kg was given to patients every 2 weeks.

The data were produced by immunoSEQ multiplex PCR, yet TCRdb's version contains in-frame clones alone and is incomplete. The data contain under 45,000 clones, about 81% of them singletons. V was shortened by 2 bases and J by 1 base, with 14 bases between the two germline ends. From germline, CDR1 is MGHRA and CDR2 YSYEKL. The CDR3 runs to 16 residues. The study's findings and limits: At 0.1 to 3.0 mg/kg and by week 6, clonal expansion occurred in CD4+ and CD8+ blood T cells. Near-lowest levels of clonal expansion characterized partial responders at 0.1-3.0 mg/kg.

Blood sampling took place at baseline, cycle 4 day 1, and cycle 7 day 1. On this clone itself: The antigen is unknown.

This sequence was found in an adult with an advanced solid tumor such as melanoma, head and neck, liver or kidney cancer. This chain links TRBV4-1 with TRBJ1-1, with D tentatively TRBD1 (6 bases). This specimen consisted of CD4+ or CD8+ T cells sorted from blood, obtained in a trial of the OX40 agonist ivuxolimab. The CDR3 here is CASSQPWGGPNTEAFF. The CDR3 DNA reads as TGCGCCAGCAGCCAACCATGGGGGGGCCCGAACACTGAAGCTTTCTTT.